This paragraph reports one TCR beta chain. This specimen belongs to a study of graft-versus-host responses after intestinal transplantation. Profiling relied on immunoSEQ multiplex PCR, and the TCRdb table lists in-frame clones only, not all of them. The sample holds approximately 11,000 clones, approximately 32% seen once. CDR3 length: 14 amino acids. Losses at the gene ends were 1 base for V and 6 bases for J; bases not matched to a gene: 3. The germline V gene encodes CDR1 LGHNA and CDR2 YSLEER. The sample in question was alloreactive CD4+ T cells from a mixed lymphocyte reaction culture, obtained before transplantation. Noted subset: CFSE-low proliferating T cells sorted from roughly six-day pre-transplant mixed lymphocyte reaction (GvH or HvG direction). The source of this sequence is a human patient who was an organ donor for intestinal transplantation. The rearrangement joins TRBV4-3 to TRBJ2-4; TRBD1 matches at 7 bases. CDR3 sequence (DNA): TGCGCCAGCAGCCAAGTACGGGACAGAAACATTCAGTACTTC. Translating it yields CASSQVRDRNIQYF.